A single T cell receptor beta chain is shown here with its context. The CDR3 contains 15 residues. Germline V gene sequence: CDR1 SGHAT, CDR2 FQNNGV. Trimming took 4 bases from V and 0 from J, leaving 10 bases between them. The data belong to a study of shared clonotypes between healthy human individuals. Original data processing: ImmunoSEQ supplied junction-only sequences lacking quality scores, so filtering was different. The protocol was immunoSEQ multiplex PCR, while the TCRdb copy is restricted to in-frame clones and leaves out a portion. The V and J calls and clone size come from that table; D and trimming were worked out from the DNA. In the table there are more than 850,000 clones, around 78% of which are singletons.

Sequencing was performed on memory CD4+ T cells from PBMCs. Noted subset: CD45RA-negative fraction. The chain links TRBV11-2 to TRBJ1-3; D remains unclear. The receptor was derived from a man between 18 and 29 years old in good health. Some clones in this sample may be carry-over from other donors' samples. The CDR3 sequence is CASSWTAHSGNTIYF. In DNA form, the CDR3 reads TGTGCCAGCAGCTGGACGGCACACTCTGGAAACACCATATATTTT.